The clone carrying this TCR beta chain has at least ten counts. The data are from a study of human T cells and chemical hapten exposure. V dropped 4 bases and J dropped 8; count of bases not matched to a gene: 11. The germline V gene encodes CDR1 SGDLS and CDR2 YYNGEE. There are 16 residues in the CDR3. MiXCR, applied by TCRdb to the RACE reads, yields one record per CDR3 protein. The sample includes over 75,000 distinct CDR3 sequences, roughly 7.2% of them seen just once. Time point here: patch test 1, 2 weeks after DPC sensitization. The treatment: therapeutic diphenylcyclopropenone sensitization with weekly scalp DPC. Ahead of applying each patch test, blood was sampled. Non-pregnant alopecia patients aged 18 to 70, suitable for DPC therapy.

The sequence came from a woman aged 30 to 39 with alopecia areata. Some clones in this sample may be carry-over from other donors' samples. V is TRBV9 and J is TRBJ2-6; 8 nucleotides agree with TRBD1. This specimen consisted of whole blood, obtained in connection with sensitization to the hapten diphenylcyclopropenone (DPC). The CDR3 loop reads CASSTTPRQGSNVLTF. In nucleotides, the CDR3 is TGTGCCAGCAGCACGACCCCGAGACAGGGGTCCAACGTCCTGACTTTC.